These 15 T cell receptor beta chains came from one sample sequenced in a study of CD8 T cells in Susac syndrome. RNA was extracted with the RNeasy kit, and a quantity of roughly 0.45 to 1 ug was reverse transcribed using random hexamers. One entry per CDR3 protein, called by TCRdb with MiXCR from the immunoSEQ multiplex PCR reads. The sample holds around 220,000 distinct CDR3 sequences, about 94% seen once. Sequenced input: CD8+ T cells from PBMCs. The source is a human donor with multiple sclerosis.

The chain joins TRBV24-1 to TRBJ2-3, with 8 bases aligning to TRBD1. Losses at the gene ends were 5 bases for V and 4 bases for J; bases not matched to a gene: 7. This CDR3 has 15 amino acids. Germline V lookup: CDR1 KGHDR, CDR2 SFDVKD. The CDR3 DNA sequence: TGTGCCACCAGTGGGAGGGACAGGTCATCAGATACGCAGTATTTT. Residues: CATSGRDRSSDTQYF.

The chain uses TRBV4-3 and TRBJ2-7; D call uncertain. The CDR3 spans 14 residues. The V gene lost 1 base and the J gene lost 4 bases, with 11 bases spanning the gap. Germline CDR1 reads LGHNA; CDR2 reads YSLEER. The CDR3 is CASSQGLDAYEQYF. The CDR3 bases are TGCGCCAGCAGCCAAGGTCTAGACGCGTACGAGCAGTACTTC.

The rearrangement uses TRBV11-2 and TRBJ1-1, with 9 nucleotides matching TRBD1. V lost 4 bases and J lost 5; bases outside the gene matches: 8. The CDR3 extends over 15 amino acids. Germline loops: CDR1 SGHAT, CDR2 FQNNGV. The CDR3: CASSSWTGEGTEAFF. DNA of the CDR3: TGTGCCAGCAGCTCGTGGACAGGGGAGGGTACTGAAGCTTTCTTT.

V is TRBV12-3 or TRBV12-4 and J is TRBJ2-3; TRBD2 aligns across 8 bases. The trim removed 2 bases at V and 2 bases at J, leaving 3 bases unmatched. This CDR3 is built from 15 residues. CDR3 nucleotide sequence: TGTGCCAGCAGTTTAATGCGGGGGGTCACAGATACGCAGTATTTT. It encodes CASSLMRGVTDTQYF.

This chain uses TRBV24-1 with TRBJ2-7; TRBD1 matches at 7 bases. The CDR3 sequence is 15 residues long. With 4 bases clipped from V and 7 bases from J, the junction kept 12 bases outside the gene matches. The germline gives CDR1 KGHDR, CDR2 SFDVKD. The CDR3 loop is CATSDRRQGVTEQYF. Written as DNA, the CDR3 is TGTGCCACCAGTGACCGTCGACAGGGAGTTACAGAGCAGTACTTC.

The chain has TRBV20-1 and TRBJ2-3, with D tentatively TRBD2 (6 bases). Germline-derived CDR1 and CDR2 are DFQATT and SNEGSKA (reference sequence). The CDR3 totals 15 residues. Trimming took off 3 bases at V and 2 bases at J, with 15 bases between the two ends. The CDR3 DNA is TGCAGTGCTAGTCCCCGGGACTTATACACAGATACGCAGTATTTT. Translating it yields CSASPRDLYTDTQYF.

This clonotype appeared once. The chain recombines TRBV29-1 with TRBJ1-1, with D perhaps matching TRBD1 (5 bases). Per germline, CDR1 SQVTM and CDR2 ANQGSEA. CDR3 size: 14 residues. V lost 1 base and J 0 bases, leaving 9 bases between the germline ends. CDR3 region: CSVEGEGMNTEAFF. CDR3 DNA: TGCAGCGTTGAAGGGGAGGGGATGAACACTGAAGCTTTCTTT.

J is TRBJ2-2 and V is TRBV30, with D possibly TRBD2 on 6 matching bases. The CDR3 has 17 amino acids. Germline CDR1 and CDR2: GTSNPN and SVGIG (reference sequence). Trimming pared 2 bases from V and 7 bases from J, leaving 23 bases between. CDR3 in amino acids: CAWSPPVWGVGGGELFF. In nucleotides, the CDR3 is TGTGCCTGGAGTCCCCCGGTGTGGGGGGTAGGAGGCGGGGAGCTGTTTTTT. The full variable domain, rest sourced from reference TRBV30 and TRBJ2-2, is SQTIHQWPATLVQPVGSPLSLECTVEGTSNPNLYWYRQAAGRGLQLLFYSVGIGQISSEVPQNLSASRPQDRQFILSSKKLLLSDSGFYLCAWSPPVWGVGGGELFFGEGSRLTVL.

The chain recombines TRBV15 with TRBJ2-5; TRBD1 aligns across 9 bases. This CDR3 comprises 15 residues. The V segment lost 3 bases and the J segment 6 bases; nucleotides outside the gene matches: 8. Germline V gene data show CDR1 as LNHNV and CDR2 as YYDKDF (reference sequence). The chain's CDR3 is CATSRDRGMRQTQYF. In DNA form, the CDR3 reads TGTGCCACCAGCAGGGACAGGGGCATGCGTCAGACCCAGTACTTC.

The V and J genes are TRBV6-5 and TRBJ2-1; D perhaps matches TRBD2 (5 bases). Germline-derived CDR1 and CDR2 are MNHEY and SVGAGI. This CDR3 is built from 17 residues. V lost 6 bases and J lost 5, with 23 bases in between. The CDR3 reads CASSYLMTLRLNNEQFF. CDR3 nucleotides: TGTGCCAGCAGCTACCTAATGACGCTCCGACTAAACAATGAGCAGTTCTTC.

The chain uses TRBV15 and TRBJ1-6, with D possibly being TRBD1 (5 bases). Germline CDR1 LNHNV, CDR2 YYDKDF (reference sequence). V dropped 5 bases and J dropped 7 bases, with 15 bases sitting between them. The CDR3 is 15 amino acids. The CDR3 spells CATSLAGTVNSPLHF. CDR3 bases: TGTGCCACCAGCTTGGCCGGGACCGTGAATTCACCCCTCCACTTT. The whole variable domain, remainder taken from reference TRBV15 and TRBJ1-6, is DAMVIQNPRYQVTQFGKPVTLSCSQTLNHNVMYWYQQKSSQAPKLLFHYYDKDFNNEADTPDNFQSRRPNTSFCFLDIRSPGLGDTAMYLCATSLAGTVNSPLHFGNGTRLTVT.

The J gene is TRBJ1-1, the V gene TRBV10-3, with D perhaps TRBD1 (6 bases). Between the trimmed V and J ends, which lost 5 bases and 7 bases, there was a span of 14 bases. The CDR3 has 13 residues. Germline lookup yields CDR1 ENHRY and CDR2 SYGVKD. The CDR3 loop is CAISPDSGIEAFF. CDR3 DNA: TGTGCCATCAGTCCGGACAGCGGGATTGAAGCTTTCTTT.

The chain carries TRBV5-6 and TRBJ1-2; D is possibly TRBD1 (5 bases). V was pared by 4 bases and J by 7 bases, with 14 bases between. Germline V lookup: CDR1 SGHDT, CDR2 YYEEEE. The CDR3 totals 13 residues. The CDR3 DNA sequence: TGTGCCAGCAGCCCGGGACCAGCCGCTGGCTACACCTTC. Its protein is CASSPGPAAGYTF.

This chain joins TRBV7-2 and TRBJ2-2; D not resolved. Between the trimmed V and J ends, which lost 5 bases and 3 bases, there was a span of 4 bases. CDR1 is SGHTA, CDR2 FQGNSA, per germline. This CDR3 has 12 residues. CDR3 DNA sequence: TGTGCCAGCAGCACTTACACCGGGGAGCTGTTTTTT. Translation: CASSTYTGELFF.

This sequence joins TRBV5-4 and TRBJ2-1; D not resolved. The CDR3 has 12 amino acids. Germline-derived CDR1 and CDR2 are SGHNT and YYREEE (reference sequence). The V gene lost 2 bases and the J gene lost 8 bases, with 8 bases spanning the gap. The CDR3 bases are TGTGCCAGCAGCTTCGGCACGGATGAGCAGTTCTTC. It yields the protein CASSFGTDEQFF.